The present TCR beta chain was sequenced within a study of response to subunit inactivated influenza vaccine. TCRdb redid the calling of the RT-PCR reads with MiXCR, one entry per CDR3 protein. The table has about 520,000 distinct CDR3 sequences, approximately 7.7% seen once. Study-wide results and caveats: Authors suggested seasonal influenza vaccinations each recruit few new T cells.

This clonotype was seen repeatedly, ten times or more. Its antigen is as yet unknown. The V gene's germline CDR1 is MDHEN and CDR2 SYDVKM. V lost 5 bases to trimming and J lost 8 bases, with 15 bases between them. CDR3 length: 13 residues. This chain uses TRBV28 with TRBJ1-1; D ambiguous. The sequencing used PBMCs from blood, collected roughly 24 months after vaccination. The source is a man aged 45-69 years who received an inactivated influenza vaccine. CDR3 DNA sequence: TGTGCCAGCAGTGATAAGGGTCCTACAGAAGCTTTCTTT. Residues: CASSDKGPTEAFF.